Sequencing of this T cell receptor beta chain was carried out in a study of blood T cell repertoires in COVID-19. Looking at the study overall: The United States, Italy and Spain provided the acute and convalescent COVID-19 samples. In each case, the material was cDNA or gDNA derived from T cells, B-cell-depleted T cells, or PBMCs.

Seattle cases were enrolled at active infection and followed longitudinally. Per the original data handling: Scientists estimated how many nucleated cells there were by amplifying reference gene primers. The method was immunoSEQ multiplex PCR; TCRdb's version includes in-frame clones alone and lacks a portion of them. For V, J and clone size, that table is used; D and trimming come from the DNA. The sample holds some 450,000 clones; approximately 90% are singletons and the top ten take roughly 0.76%. This CDR3 comprises 15 residues. V dropped 6 bases and J dropped 9 bases, with 20 bases sitting between them. Looked up from germline, CDR1 is MNHEY and CDR2 is SVGAGI.

This TCR derives from a man aged 18 to 35 with COVID-19, enrolled during active disease. Sequencing used peripheral blood. The chain is built from TRBV6-5 and TRBJ1-4; tentatively, D is TRBD1 (5 bases). The CDR3 protein is CASRIEDRGSKKLFF. Here the CDR3 DNA reads TGTGCCAGCAGGATAGAGGATAGGGGATCGAAAAAACTGTTTTTT.